This T cell receptor beta chain was retrieved from a study of shared clonotypes between healthy human individuals (dated by TCRdb to about 2020). At the level of the whole study: The cohort included a few men and a couple of women between 18 and 49 years of age. For each donor, three plates each were used for CD4 naive and CD4 memory, two plates were used for CD8 naive, and one plate was used for CD8 memory. To estimate repertoire size and how much clonotypes are shared between individuals, the study performed deep sequencing of blood TCR repertoires from a few healthy adults. To increase sequencing depth and limit assay-specific biases, different laboratories used diverse techniques to prepare libraries and sequence TCR repertoires. Each donor's leukapheresis produced roughly between about 0.85 and 10 billion PBMCs.

Healthy HIV-negative adults with no recently reported acute infections or vaccinations were included as donors. Every donor was a Caucasian adult living in Nashville, Tennessee, USA. CD4+ T cells were enriched by magnetic negative selection; naive cells were then positively selected on CD45RA, and the negative fraction formed the memory subset. Blood was collected by leukapheresis, and PBMCs were isolated by Ficoll-Histopaque density gradient centrifugation and then cryopreserved in liquid nitrogen vapor phase. Analytical flow cytometry was used to check the purity and quantity of every magnetically sorted T cell population. Genomic DNA was isolated from every sorted fraction and measured by UV absorbance on a Nanodrop 2000c. The V and J ends are trimmed by 0 bases and 10 bases, leaving 10 bases between them. Measured from the cysteine to the phenylalanine, the CDR3 is 12 residues long. The read is trimmed to its CDR3 DNA, 36 bases read in frame from base 1. Taken from the germline V gene, the CDR1 and CDR2 loops are MNHEY and SVGAGI.

In the case of this clone: Its antigen remains undetermined. The record has no base qualities; no much larger clone is one base away.

Using the deep immunoSEQ assay, multiplex PCR amplified TCR CDR3 regions from genomic DNA. Extracted genomic DNA from each cell subset was spread evenly across all wells of several immunoSEQ 96-well plates, with each plate serving as a replicate. Each replicate PCR for sorted subsets received approximately 220 ng genomic DNA, equal to roughly 30,000 T cell genomes. Purified libraries were quantified with a Qubit 3.0 fluorometer, sized on a Bioanalyzer 2100, and re-quantified with the KAPA Library Quantification kit. Each immunoSEQ 96-well plate was sequenced on its own single-read 150-cycle Illumina NextSeq 550 flow cell. The published analysis was carried out like this. The immunoSEQ output contained only junctional sequences without quality scores, so filtering could not match that applied to full-length reads. Sequences were annotated with PyIR, a Python wrapper for IgBLAST v1.9, using IMGT germline references to assign V/J genes and CDR3. Any read was removed if the V/J assignment was weak (E-value above 1e-6), the CDR3 was missing, or the read contained stop codons, out-of-frame junctions, or ambiguous translated residues. V3J clonotypes were defined as sequences sharing an identical inferred V gene, J gene, and CDR3 amino acid sequence. Percentage overlap between repertoires was computed as shared unique clonotypes divided by the size of the smaller repertoire. RTK rarefaction, the Chao1 estimator, and Recon v2.1 estimates of unobserved clonotypes were used to assess repertoire richness. For all TCRbeta clonotypes obtained by the gDNA method from four donors, generation probabilities were computed with OLGA. TCRdb stores this immuneACCESS table with in-frame sequences only. Part of the clones is absent; in the studies checked, under half of the shortfall reflects unresolved V genes, and no reason is known for the rest. V, J and clone size derive from that table, while D and trimming were established from the DNA sequence. The sample records 1.4 million to 1.5 million clones, approximately 97% of which are singletons. The ten most abundant clones make up more than 0.9% of the sample.

The investigation overall reported the following: Sampling was restricted to blood, and TCR repertoires in tissues likely differ from the TCR repertoires found in blood. Sharing across a handful of donors was observed for approximately 5% of naive CD4, over 3% of naive CD8, 2% to 2.5% of memory CD4, and less than 0.45% of memory CD8 clonotypes. Naive subsets generally had larger estimated clonotype richness than memory subsets. Pairwise subsampling led to the expectation that sequencing depth would affect the degree of clonotype sharing among donors. The genetic and exposure-history diversity represented was limited by the small number of donors. Incomplete sequencing was indicated by rarefaction of sorted-subset datasets, despite the large sequencing depth. Compared with non-shared clonotypes, the clonotypes found in all four sorted-subset donors had higher generation probabilities.

The source is a man younger than 45 in good health. The chain is made from TRBV6-5 and TRBJ2-7, with the D assignment possibly TRBD1 or TRBD2, given 5 matching bases for each. Sequencing used naive CD4+ T cells sorted from blood. In the paper's terms, the cell subset or site label means: CD45RA+ positively selected. The encoded CDR3 is CASSYSGDGQYF. In nucleotide form, the sequence is TGTGCCAGCAGTTACTCGGGGGACGGACAGTACTTC.